The 16 T cell receptor beta chains below all came from one sample that was sequenced in a study of OX40 agonist ivuxolimab in advanced cancers. Clones were sequenced by immunoSEQ multiplex PCR, and TCRdb holds only the in-frame ones, with some missing. The repertoire holds about 83,000 clones, with about 81% as singletons. The specimen was CD4+ or CD8+ T cells sorted from blood, collected in a trial of the OX40 agonist ivuxolimab. The receptors here all came from an adult with an advanced solid tumor such as melanoma, head and neck, liver or kidney cancer.

The chain links TRBV27 to TRBJ2-2, with D hard to call. Trimming took off 2 bases at V and 7 bases at J, with 5 bases between the two ends. The CDR3 totals 12 residues. Germline V lookup: CDR1 MNHEY, CDR2 SMNVEV (reference sequence). The CDR3 spells CASSLRGGELFF. CDR3 nucleotide sequence: TGTGCCAGCAGTTTACGTGGCGGGGAGCTGTTTTTT.

V and J are TRBV7-6 and TRBJ2-3; 11 bases line up with TRBD2. Germline-derived CDR1 and CDR2 are SGHVS and FNYEAQ. V lost 6 bases and J lost 4; bases outside the gene matches: 6. There are 15 residues in the CDR3. CDR3 region: CASSWTSGPADTQYF. The CDR3 DNA reads as TGTGCCAGCAGTTGGACTAGCGGGCCGGCAGATACGCAGTATTTT.

The V call is TRBV6-5, the J call TRBJ2-7; D is unresolved. V lost 2 bases, J lost 0 bases, and 5 bases lay in between. CDR3 size: 13 residues. Germline CDR1 reads MNHEY; CDR2 reads SVGAGI. CDR3 nucleotides: TGTGCCAGCAGTTACGACAACTCCTACGAGCAGTACTTC. Amino acid sequence: CASSYDNSYEQYF.

This chain links TRBV30 with TRBJ1-6; D possibly corresponds to TRBD1 (5 bases). The CDR3 is made up of 16 amino acids. V lost 0 bases, J lost 8 bases, and 17 bases lay in between. Germline V gene lookup returns CDR1 GTSNPN and CDR2 SVGIG (reference sequence). The CDR3, as DNA: TGTGCCTGGAGTGTACAAGGGGCATCATATTATTCACCCCTCCACTTT. Protein: CAWSVQGASYYSPLHF.

The chain recombines TRBV6-5 with TRBJ1-1; D is undetermined. V was pared by 2 bases and J by 10 bases, with 17 bases between. The V gene's germline CDR1 is MNHEY and CDR2 SVGAGI. The CDR3 is made up of 14 amino acids. CDR3 protein: CASSYEMMGLPAFF. CDR3 nucleotide sequence: TGTGCCAGCAGTTACGAAATGATGGGCTTGCCAGCTTTCTTT.

The J gene is TRBJ2-6, the V gene TRBV19; D remains unclear. V lost 6 bases to trimming and J lost 0 bases, with 9 bases between them. This CDR3 comprises 15 residues. The V gene's germline CDR1 is LNHDA and CDR2 SQIVND (reference sequence). The CDR3 sequence: CASRPINSGANVLTF. Written as DNA, the CDR3 is TGTGCCAGTAGACCGATTAACTCTGGGGCCAACGTCCTGACTTTC.

V gene TRBV7-2 combines with J gene TRBJ2-5; D gene ambiguous. Between the trimmed V and J ends, which lost 1 base and 5 bases, there was a span of 5 bases. CDR1 is SGHTA, CDR2 FQGNSA, per germline. The CDR3 runs to 12 residues. The CDR3 coding sequence is TGTGCCAGCAGCTTAGAGAGGGAGACCCAGTACTTC. Its translation is CASSLERETQYF. Full variable domain (remainder filled in from reference TRBV7-2 and TRBJ2-5): GAGVSQSPSNKVTEKGKDVELRCDPISGHTALYWYRQSLGQGLEFLIYFQGNSAPDKSGLPSDRFSAERTGGSVSTLTIQRTQQEDSAVYLCASSLERETQYFGPGTRLLVL.

This clone was seen only a few times. V gene TRBV7-9 combines with J gene TRBJ1-3; D remains ambiguous. The CDR3 spans 13 residues. The germline CDR1 and CDR2 sequences are SEHNR and FQNEAQ (reference sequence). Trimming pared 2 bases from V and 8 bases from J, leaving 10 bases between. The CDR3 coding sequence is TGTGCCAGCAGCTTATTTAGTGCGGACACCATATATTTT. This sequence encodes CASSLFSADTIYF.

This sequence joins TRBV18 and TRBJ2-1; D possibly matches TRBD1 or TRBD2 (5 bases each). Germline V gene lookup returns CDR1 KGHSH and CDR2 LQKENI. Deletions cut 6 bases from V and 8 bases from J, with 20 bases between. The CDR3 extends over 15 amino acids. The CDR3 DNA reads TGTGCCAGCTCCCTAGGCCTGGCAGGGAGCGATGAGCAGTTCTTC. It codes for CASSLGLAGSDEQFF. The variable domain in full, completed from reference TRBV18 and TRBJ2-1, reads NAGVMQNPRHLVRRRGQEARLRCSPMKGHSHVYWYRQLPEEGLKFMVYLQKENIIDESGMPKERFSAEFPKEGPSILRIQQVVRGDSAAYFCASSLGLAGSDEQFFGPGTRLTVL.

The chain couples TRBV5-1 to TRBJ2-5, with 7 positions matching TRBD1. The CDR3 spans 15 residues. The J segment lost 2 bases and the V segment lost 0 bases, leaving 4 bases of the junction unmatched. The germline gives CDR1 SGHRS, CDR2 YFSETQ. CDR3 nucleotides: TGCGCCAGCAGCTTGGAGGACAGGCGACAAGAGACCCAGTACTTC. It encodes CASSLEDRRQETQYF.

This chain joins TRBV4-3 and TRBJ2-3, with a weak D call TRBD2 (7 bases). Deletions cut 4 bases from V and 4 bases from J, with 15 bases between. The CDR3 consists of 15 residues. CDR1 and CDR2 (germline): LGHNA, YSLEER. DNA for the CDR3: TGCGCCAGCAGCCGGGGGGGGCAGGGCCCAGATACGCAGTATTTT. It codes for CASSRGGQGPDTQYF.

A few counts support this clone. The chain is built from TRBV5-1 and TRBJ1-5; D unclear. The CDR3 extends over 14 amino acids. Trimming removed 5 bases at V and 0 bases at J, with 9 bases between. Germline CDR1 SGHRS, CDR2 YFSETQ. The CDR3 region has the DNA TGCGCCAGCAGTATCGGGGTTAGCAATCAGCCCCAGCATTTT. Encoded protein: CASSIGVSNQPQHF.

The chain uses TRBV19 and TRBJ1-5, with D unresolved. Trimming took 3 bases from V and 0 from J, leaving 0 bases between them. The CDR3 has 12 residues. Germline CDR1 reads LNHDA; CDR2 reads SQIVND (reference sequence). CDR3 region: CASSISNQPQHF. In DNA form, the CDR3 reads TGTGCCAGTAGTATTAGCAATCAGCCCCAGCATTTT.

Turning to this clone: One end of the junction fails to match germline, which may point to a read error. This chain joins TRBV6-6 and TRBJ1-6, with TRBD1 identical over 7 bases. The germline V gene has CDR1 MNHNY and CDR2 SVGAGI (reference sequence). The CDR3 covers 16 residues. CDR3 region: CASSRIAGTDNTPLHF. The DNA for the CDR3 is TGTGCCAGCAGTAGAATCGCCGGGACAGATAATACACCCCTCCACTTT.

This chain links TRBV19 with TRBJ1-2; 12 bases agree with TRBD1. After removal of 6 bases from V and 8 bases from J, the junction contained 7 bases not matched to a gene. Per germline, CDR1 LNHDA and CDR2 SQIVND (reference sequence). This CDR3 has 14 residues. The CDR3 protein is CASRNRDRGPGYTF. As DNA, the CDR3 is TGTGCCAGTAGGAACCGGGACAGGGGGCCCGGCTACACCTTC. The full variable domain, with the rest looked up from reference TRBV19 and TRBJ1-2, is DGGITQSPKYLFRKEGQNVTLSCEQNLNHDAMYWYRQDPGQGLRLIYYSQIVNDFQKGDIAEGYSVSREKKESFPLTVTSAQKNPTAFYLCASRNRDRGPGYTFGSGTRLTVV.

J is TRBJ2-1 and V is TRBV7-2, with D perhaps TRBD2 (6 bases). CDR1 is SGHTA, CDR2 FQGNSA, per germline. Deletions cut 6 bases from V and 4 bases from J, with 25 bases between. The length of the CDR3 is 18 residues. CDR3 region: CASRGTGTLGMNYNEQFF. The CDR3 bases are TGTGCCAGCAGGGGTACCGGGACTCTGGGGATGAATTACAATGAGCAGTTCTTC.